This T cell receptor beta chain stems from a study of CD8 T cells in ankylosing spondylitis. Broader study findings: Matched ankylosing spondylitis synovial fluid reportedly contained a significantly enriched population of disease-linked clones.

CDR3 size: 14 residues. Trimming took off 5 bases at V and 0 bases at J, with 13 bases between the two ends. The germline gives CDR1 SQVTM, CDR2 ANQGSEA. Libraries of TCR beta came from quantitative 5'-RACE with molecular barcodes. TCRdb called the 5' RACE reads again in MiXCR, with one record for every CDR3 protein. The sample yields roughly 35,000 distinct CDR3 sequences, around 15% seen once. Remarks on this clonotype: Its specificity is unknown.

V and J are TRBV29-1 and TRBJ1-1, with D unresolved. Sequencing was carried out using synovial fluid, either unsorted or a sorted T cell fraction (not recorded which). The TCR sequence derives from a male donor with ankylosing spondylitis. The chain's CDR3 is CSVLVENLNTEAFF. In DNA, the CDR3 is TGCAGCGTTTTAGTCGAAAATTTGAACACTGAAGCTTTCTTT. Based on the CDR3 plus reference TRBV29-1 and TRBJ1-1, the full variable domain is SAVISQKPSRDICQRGTSLTIQCQVDSQVTMMFWYRQQPGQSLTLIATANQGSEATYESGFVIDKFPISRPNLTFSTLTVSNMSPEDSSIYLCSVLVENLNTEAFFGQGTRLTVV.